One T cell receptor beta chain is described in this entry. The antigen remains undetermined. The data were obtained in a study of beta chain features in type 1 diabetes. V trimming: 7 bases; J trimming: 0 bases; junction bases outside the gene matches: 5. The CDR3 is made up of 13 amino acids. From germline, CDR1 is GTSNPN and CDR2 SVGIG (reference sequence). Heparinised blood was drawn once per donor, averaging roughly 120 mL. Study-wide results and caveats: A potential PCR bias toward shorter templates would be equal in patient and control samples. For type 1 diabetes patients, VDJ junctions showed fewer insertions and more deletions.

All of the isolated RNA was reverse transcribed, so expressed TCRB transcripts were sequenced. Naive, central memory and regulatory T cell samples yielded around 3.5 million reads on average. Generated by immunoSEQ multiplex PCR, the TCRdb table keeps only in-frame clones and is missing some. The sample consists of hundreds of thousands of clones, 68% of them appearing once. This clonotype was obtained from a man aged 30 to 45 in good health. The gene calls are TRBV30 and TRBJ1-1; the match to TRBD1 covers 7 bases. Sequenced sample: naive CD4+ T cells from blood. DNA of the CDR3: TGTGCCTCTGAACAGGGGATGAACACTGAAGCTTTCTTT. The encoded protein is CASEQGMNTEAFF. Supplemented by reference TRBV30 and TRBJ1-1, the full variable domain reads SQTIHQWPATLVQPVGSPLSLECTVEGTSNPNLYWYRQAAGRGLQLLFYSVGIGQISSEVPQNLSASRPQDRQFILSSKKLLLSDSGFYLCASEQGMNTEAFFGQGTRLTVV.